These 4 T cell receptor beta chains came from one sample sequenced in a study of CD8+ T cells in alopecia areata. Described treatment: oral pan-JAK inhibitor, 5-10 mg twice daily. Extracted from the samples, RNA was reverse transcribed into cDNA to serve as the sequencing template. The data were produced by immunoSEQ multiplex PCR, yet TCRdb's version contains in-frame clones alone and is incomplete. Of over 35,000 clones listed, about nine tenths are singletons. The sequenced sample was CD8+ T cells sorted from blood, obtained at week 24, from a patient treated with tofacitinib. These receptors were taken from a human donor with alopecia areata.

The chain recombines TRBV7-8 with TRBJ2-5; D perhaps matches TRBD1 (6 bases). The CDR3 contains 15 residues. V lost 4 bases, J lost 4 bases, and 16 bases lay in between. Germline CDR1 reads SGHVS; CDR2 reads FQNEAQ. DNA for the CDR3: TGTGCCAGCAGCTCCTCAGGGGCTAGCCCAGAGACCCAGTACTTC. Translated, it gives CASSSSGASPETQYF.

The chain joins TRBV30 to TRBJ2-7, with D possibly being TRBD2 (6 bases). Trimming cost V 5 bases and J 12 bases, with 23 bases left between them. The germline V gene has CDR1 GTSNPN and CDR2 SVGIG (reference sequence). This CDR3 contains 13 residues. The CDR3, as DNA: TGTGCCTGGGACGGCGGTAAACCGGGACTCCTGTACTTC. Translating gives CAWDGGKPGLLYF.

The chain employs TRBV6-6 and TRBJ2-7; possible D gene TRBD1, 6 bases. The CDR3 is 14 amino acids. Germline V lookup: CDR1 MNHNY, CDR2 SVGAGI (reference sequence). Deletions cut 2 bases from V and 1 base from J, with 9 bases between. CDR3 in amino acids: CASSYLDSSYEQYF. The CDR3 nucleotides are TGTGCCAGCAGTTACCTGGACAGTTCCTACGAGCAGTACTTC.

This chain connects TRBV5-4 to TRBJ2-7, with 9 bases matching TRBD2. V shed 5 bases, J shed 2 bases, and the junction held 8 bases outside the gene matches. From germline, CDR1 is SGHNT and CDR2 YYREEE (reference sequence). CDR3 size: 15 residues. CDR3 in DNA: TGTGCCAGCAGTCACTGGTCTAGCGGGACCTACGAGCAGTACTTC. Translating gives CASSHWSSGTYEQYF.